A single sample gave rise to the 8 T cell receptor beta chains below, sequenced in a study of blood T cell repertoires in COVID-19. Profiling relied on immunoSEQ multiplex PCR, and the TCRdb table lists in-frame clones only, not all of them. The table includes hundreds of thousands of clones, over 70% detected once. Sequencing was performed on peripheral blood. The source is an older man with acute or convalescent COVID-19.

The gene calls are TRBV5-1 and TRBJ2-7; maybe TRBD2 (5 bases). Germline CDR1 reads SGHRS; CDR2 reads YFSETQ. Trimming removed 3 bases at V and 0 bases at J, with 10 bases between. The CDR3 runs to 14 residues. The CDR3 DNA is TGCGCCAGCAGCTCTACACGGGGCTCCTACGAGCAGTACTTC. It is translated as CASSSTRGSYEQYF.

The genes are TRBV5-1 and TRBJ1-3; tentative D call: TRBD1 (5 bases). The V end was cut by 4 bases, the J end by 2 bases, with 16 bases between. Per the germline V gene, CDR1 is SGHRS and CDR2 is YFSETQ. This CDR3 region has 16 residues. CDR3 sequence reads: CASSKDSGLAGNTIYF. CDR3 nucleotide sequence: TGCGCCAGCAGCAAAGACTCAGGGTTAGCTGGAAACACCATATATTTT.

The rearrangement links TRBV5-5 to TRBJ2-6; D is possibly TRBD1 (6 bases). CDR3 length equals 18 residues. CDR1 is SGHKS and CDR2 is YYEKEE in the germline V gene (reference sequence). The V gene lost 2 bases and the J gene lost 0 bases, with 15 bases spanning the gap. CDR3: CASSFFQQGSSGANVLTF. In DNA form, the CDR3 reads TGTGCCAGCAGCTTTTTTCAACAGGGAAGCTCTGGGGCCAACGTCCTGACTTTC.

V and J are TRBV5-1 and TRBJ2-7, with 12 bases that match TRBD1. Losses at the gene ends were 2 bases for V and 6 bases for J; bases not matched to a gene: 9. The CDR3 is 16 residues long. Germline V gene sequence: CDR1 SGHRS, CDR2 YFSETQ. CDR3 protein: CASSFSPRDRGREQYF. The CDR3 region has the DNA TGCGCCAGCAGCTTCTCACCACGGGACAGGGGGCGCGAGCAGTACTTC. Drawing the rest from reference TRBV5-1 and TRBJ2-7, the complete variable domain is KAGVTQTPRYLIKTRGQQVTLSCSPISGHRSVSWYQQTPGQGLQFLFEYFSETQRNKGNFPGRFSGRQFSNSRSEMNVSTLELGDSALYLCASSFSPRDRGREQYFGPGTRLTVT.

This chain links TRBV2 with TRBJ2-7, with TRBD1 as a possible D gene (6 bases). Looked up from germline, CDR1 is SNHLY and CDR2 is FYNNEI. The CDR3 covers 12 residues. Trimming cost V 7 bases and J 1 base, with 8 bases left between them. The CDR3: CASTQGSYEQYF. The CDR3 region has the DNA TGTGCCAGCACACAGGGATCCTACGAGCAGTACTTC.

The rearrangement links TRBV4-1 to TRBJ2-1; D is perhaps TRBD1 (6 bases). This CDR3 is built from 19 residues. Trimming removed 0 bases at V and 1 base at J, with 19 bases between. Germline CDR1 reads MGHRA; CDR2 reads YSYEKL. Written as DNA, the CDR3 is TGCGCCAGCAGCCAAGATCAGGAGTGGGCAGGGGTTTCCTACAATGAGCAGTTCTTC. Translating gives CASSQDQEWAGVSYNEQFF.

V gene TRBV19 combines with J gene TRBJ1-1, with TRBD1 matching over 9 bases. J lost 1 base, V lost 4 bases, and 10 bases had no gene match. Germline V CDR1 and CDR2: LNHDA, SQIVND (reference sequence). CDR3 size: 17 residues. DNA of the CDR3: TGTGCCAGTAGTACTCTCCACAGGGGGCGCGAGAACACTGAAGCTTTCTTT. This codes for CASSTLHRGRENTEAFF.

The sample holds one count of this clone. The chain combines TRBV9 with TRBJ2-2; 7 positions match TRBD1. CDR1 and CDR2 from the germline V gene are SGDLS and YYNGEE. The CDR3 sequence is 15 residues long. Trimming took 1 base from V and 6 from J; bases not matched to a gene: 6. The CDR3: CASSVRQGVPGELFF. The CDR3 DNA reads as TGTGCCAGCAGCGTACGACAGGGTGTTCCCGGGGAGCTGTTTTTT.